The following is a TCR beta chain sequence with its context. The sample comes from a study of control samples from healthy donors and cancer patients. Germline CDR1 MNHNS, CDR2 SASEGT. CDR3 length: 17 amino acids. Trimming took 2 bases from V and 2 from J, leaving 16 bases between them. The protocol was immunoSEQ multiplex PCR, while the TCRdb copy is restricted to in-frame clones and leaves out a portion. The sample holds around 93,000 clones; approximately 86% are singletons and the top ten take about 14%. This chain uses TRBV6-1 with TRBJ1-5, with a weak D call TRBD1 (6 bases). The TCR originated in a man under 40 in good health. The sample taken for sequencing was blood. CDR3 loop: CASSERGMGEGNQPQHF. The CDR3 DNA reads as TGTGCCAGCAGTGAAAGGGGGATGGGCGAGGGCAATCAGCCCCAGCATTTT.